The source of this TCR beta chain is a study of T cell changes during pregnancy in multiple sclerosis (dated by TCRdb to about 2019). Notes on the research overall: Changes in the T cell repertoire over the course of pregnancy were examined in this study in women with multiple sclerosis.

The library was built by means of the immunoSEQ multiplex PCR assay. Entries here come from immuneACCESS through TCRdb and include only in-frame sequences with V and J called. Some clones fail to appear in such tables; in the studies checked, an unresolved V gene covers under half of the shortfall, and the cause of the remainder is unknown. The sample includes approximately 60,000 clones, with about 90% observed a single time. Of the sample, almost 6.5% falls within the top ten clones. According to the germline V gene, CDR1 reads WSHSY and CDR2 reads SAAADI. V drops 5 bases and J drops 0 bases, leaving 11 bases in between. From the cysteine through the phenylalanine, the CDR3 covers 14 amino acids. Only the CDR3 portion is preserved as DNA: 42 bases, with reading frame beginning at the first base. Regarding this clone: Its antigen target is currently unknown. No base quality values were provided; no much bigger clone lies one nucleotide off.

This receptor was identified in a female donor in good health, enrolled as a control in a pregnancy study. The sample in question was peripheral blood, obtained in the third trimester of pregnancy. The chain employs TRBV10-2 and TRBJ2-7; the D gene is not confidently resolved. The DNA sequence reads TGCGCCAGCAGTTTGGGCAAAAGCTCCTACGAGCAGTACTTC. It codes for CASSLGKSSYEQYF.